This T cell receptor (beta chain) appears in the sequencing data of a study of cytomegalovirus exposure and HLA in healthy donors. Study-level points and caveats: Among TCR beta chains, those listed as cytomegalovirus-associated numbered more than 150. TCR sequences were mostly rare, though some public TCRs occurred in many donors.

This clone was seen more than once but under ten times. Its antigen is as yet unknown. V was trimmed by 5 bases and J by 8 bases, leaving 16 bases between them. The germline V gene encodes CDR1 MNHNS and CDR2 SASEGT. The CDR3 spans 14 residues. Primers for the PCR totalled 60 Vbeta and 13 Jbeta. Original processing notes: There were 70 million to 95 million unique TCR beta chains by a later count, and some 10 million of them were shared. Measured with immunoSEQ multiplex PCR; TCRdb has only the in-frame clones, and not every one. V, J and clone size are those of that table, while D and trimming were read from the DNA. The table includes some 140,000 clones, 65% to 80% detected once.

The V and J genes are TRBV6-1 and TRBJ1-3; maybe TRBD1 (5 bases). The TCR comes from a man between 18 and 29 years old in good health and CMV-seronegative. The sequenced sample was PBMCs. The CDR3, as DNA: TGTGCCAGCAGTCAGGGTCCCCTTGGGGACACCATATATTTT. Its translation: CASSQGPLGDTIYF.